This TCR beta chain comes out of a study of T cells after yellow fever vaccination. Whole-study context: It was SMART-Seq v4 Ultra Low Input that prepared the fractions with low cell numbers.

TCRdb called the 5' RACE reads again in MiXCR, with one record for every CDR3 protein. The sample comprises under 300,000 distinct CDR3 sequences, about an eighth of which are singletons, and roughly 0.5% rests with the top ten. General observations from the study: High-abundance clonotypes from the bulk population could contaminate FACS-sorted repertoires.

A note on this clonotype: Antigen specificity is unknown.

Trimming left V 0 bases short and J 7 bases short, with 8 bases between. Looked up from germline, CDR1 is MRHNA and CDR2 is SNTAGT. The length of the CDR3 is 13 residues. This rearrangement joins TRBV6-4 to TRBJ2-3; D ambiguous. Sequencing was performed on CD4+ T cells sorted from PBMCs, taken 45 days after the yellow fever booster vaccination. The sequence was collected from a man aged 25-45 years who received the YFV17D yellow fever vaccine. CDR3 sequence (DNA): TGTGCCAGCAGTGACTCGATGGGTAATACGCAGTATTTT. Translation: CASSDSMGNTQYF.